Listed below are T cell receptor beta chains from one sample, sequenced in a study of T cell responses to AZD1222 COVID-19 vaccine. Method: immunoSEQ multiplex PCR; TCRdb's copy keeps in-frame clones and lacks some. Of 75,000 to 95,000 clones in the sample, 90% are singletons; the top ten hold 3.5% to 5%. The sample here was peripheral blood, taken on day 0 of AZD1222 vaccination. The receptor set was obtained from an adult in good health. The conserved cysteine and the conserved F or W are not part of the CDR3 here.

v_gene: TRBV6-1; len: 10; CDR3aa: ASSEFSQPQH
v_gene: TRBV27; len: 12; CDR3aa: ASSFYFRDRVAF
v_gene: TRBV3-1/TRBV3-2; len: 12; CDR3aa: ASSQVASSSPLH
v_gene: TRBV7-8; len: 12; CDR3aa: ASSGTYRGHEQY
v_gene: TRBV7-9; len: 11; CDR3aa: ASSRQGIYEQY
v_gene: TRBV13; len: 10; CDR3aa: ASSARQETQY
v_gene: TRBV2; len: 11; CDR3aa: ASSMTGDYGYT
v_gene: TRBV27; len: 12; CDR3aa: ASSLSSSNQPQH
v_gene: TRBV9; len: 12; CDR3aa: ASSVGQSTDTQY
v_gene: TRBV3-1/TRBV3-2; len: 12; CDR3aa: ASSQQATYNEQF